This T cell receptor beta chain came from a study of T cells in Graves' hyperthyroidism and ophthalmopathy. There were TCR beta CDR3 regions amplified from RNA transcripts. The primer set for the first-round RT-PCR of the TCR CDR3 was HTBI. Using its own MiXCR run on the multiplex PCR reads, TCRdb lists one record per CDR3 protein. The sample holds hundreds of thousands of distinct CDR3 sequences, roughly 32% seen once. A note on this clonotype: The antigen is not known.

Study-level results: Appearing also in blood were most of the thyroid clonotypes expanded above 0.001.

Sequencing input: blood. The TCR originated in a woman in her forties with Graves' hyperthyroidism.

The CDR3 loop reads CASSPKGQKVVYEQYF. CDR3 coding DNA: TGTGCCAGCAGCCCTAAGGGACAGAAGGTGGTCTACGAGCAGTACTTC. The chain is built from TRBV7-8 and TRBJ2-7, with 7 bases lining up with TRBD1. The length of the CDR3 is 16 residues. V dropped 5 bases and J dropped 3; count of bases not matched to a gene: 13. Per germline, CDR1 SGHVS and CDR2 FQNEAQ.